These 29 T cell receptor beta chains share one sample of origin, sequenced in a study of radiotherapy plus CTLA-4 blockade in lung cancer (dated by TCRdb to between 2018 and 2020). Receptor amplification or capture employed the immunoSEQ multiplex PCR assay. The table comes from immuneACCESS by way of TCRdb, which keeps in-frame sequences with V and J called. Part of the clones is missing from these tables; in studies checked, under half for an unresolved V gene and the rest for unknown reasons. Within this sample are approximately 85,000 clones, with approximately 84% of them counted one time only. The ten largest clonotypes hold about 2% of the sample. Sample: peripheral blood, taken from a patient treated with radiotherapy plus ipilimumab. The receptors derive from a human donor with non-small cell lung cancer who had a partial response to radiotherapy plus ipilimumab.

The V call is TRBV2, the J call TRBJ2-1; D not resolved. The germline V gene has CDR1 SNHLY and CDR2 FYNNEI. Trimming removed 4 bases at V and 10 bases at J, with 5 bases between. The CDR3 has 10 residues. The CDR3 bases are TGTGCCAGCAGTGTGAGAGAGCAGTTCTTC. Its translation is CASSVREQFF.

The chain employs TRBV27 and TRBJ2-3; 9 nucleotides match TRBD1. Per the germline V gene, CDR1 is MNHEY and CDR2 is SMNVEV (reference sequence). V was clipped by 5 bases and J by 7 bases; unmatched bases: 10. There are 15 residues in the CDR3. The CDR3 is CASSPRDRVPHTQYF. CDR3 bases: TGTGCCAGCAGTCCCCGGGACAGGGTGCCGCATACGCAGTATTTT.

J is TRBJ2-2 and V is TRBV5-1; perhaps TRBD2 as D (6 bases). Germline V lookup: CDR1 SGHRS, CDR2 YFSETQ. Trimming took off 2 bases at V and 3 bases at J, with 8 bases between the two ends. The CDR3 extends over 14 amino acids. CDR3: CASSFSGDTGELFF. The CDR3 DNA follows: TGCGCCAGCAGCTTTTCGGGGGACACCGGGGAGCTGTTTTTT.

The chain joins TRBV9 to TRBJ1-1; TRBD1 is a possible D gene (6 bases). Trimming cost V 4 bases and J 0 bases, with 13 bases left between them. The CDR3 length is 15 residues. Germline V gene lookup returns CDR1 SGDLS and CDR2 YYNGEE. CDR3 region: CASSPRRGLNTEAFF. The CDR3 nucleotides read TGTGCCAGCAGCCCCCGAAGGGGGTTGAACACTGAAGCTTTCTTT.

The chain uses TRBV28 and TRBJ1-3; tentatively, D is TRBD1 (5 bases). Germline CDR1 MDHEN, CDR2 SYDVKM. The CDR3 totals 16 residues. V lost 4 bases to trimming and J lost 6 bases, with 19 bases between them. The CDR3 here is CASSSPGLALENTIYF. CDR3 nucleotide sequence: TGTGCCAGCAGTTCACCAGGGTTGGCCCTGGAAAACACCATATATTTT.

The chain joins TRBV5-1 to TRBJ1-1; 8 nucleotides match TRBD1. Germline values: CDR1 SGHRS, CDR2 YFSETQ. This CDR3 comprises 14 residues. With V trimmed by 4 bases and J by 6 bases, 8 bases remained unmatched. CDR3 in DNA: TGCGCCAGCAGCAAGGGACAGGATCGGCCTGAAGCTTTCTTT. It specifies CASSKGQDRPEAFF.

The J gene is TRBJ2-5, the V gene TRBV5-1, with 8 nucleotides matching TRBD2. Germline V lookup: CDR1 SGHRS, CDR2 YFSETQ. The junction had 15 bases not matched to a gene; V was cut back by 1 base and J by 1 base. The CDR3 runs to 19 residues. CDR3 residues: CASSLTAGGSAGVQETQYF. CDR3 nucleotides: TGCGCCAGCAGCTTGACCGCGGGGGGTAGCGCGGGAGTCCAAGAGACCCAGTACTTC.

The chain is built from TRBV28 and TRBJ2-3, with D possibly matching TRBD1 (6 bases). Germline V gene lookup returns CDR1 MDHEN and CDR2 SYDVKM. The V end lost 6 bases, the J end lost 8 bases, and 24 bases lay between the germline ends. The CDR3 runs 16 residues. The DNA of the CDR3 is TGTGCCAGCAGCCCCCCCACGACAGGCCGATGGGGTACGCAGTATTTT. Amino acids: CASSPPTTGRWGTQYF.

The chain carries TRBV15 and TRBJ2-1; TRBD2 might be the D (6 bases). CDR3 length equals 17 residues. Germline V lookup: CDR1 LNHNV, CDR2 YYDKDF (reference sequence). The germline V and J ends were trimmed by 1 base and 6 bases, with 19 bases remaining between them. In DNA form, the CDR3 reads TGTGCCACCAGCAGAGCGACGGGGGAGAGGTTTGTCAATGAGCAGTTCTTC. The encoded protein is CATSRATGERFVNEQFF.

The chain joins TRBV4-2 to TRBJ2-7; 7 bases fit TRBD1. CDR1 is LGHNA and CDR2 is YNFKEQ in the germline V gene. CDR3 length equals 16 residues. The junction had 13 bases not matched to a gene; V was cut back by 4 bases and J by 4 bases. The CDR3 nucleotides read TGTGCCAGCAGCCCCCAGTCTAGGGGGCGCAAATACGAGCAGTACTTC. Residues: CASSPQSRGRKYEQYF.

The chain employs TRBV5-4 and TRBJ1-2; 8 bases are shared with TRBD1. The ends lost 4 bases at V and 4 bases at J; junction bases unmatched: 6. Germline V gives CDR1 SGHNT, CDR2 YYREEE (reference sequence). The CDR3 totals 14 residues. CDR3 DNA sequence: TGTGCCAGCAGCCCGGGACAGGAGATCTATGGCTACACCTTC. Amino acid sequence: CASSPGQEIYGYTF.

Worth noting for this clone: Other DNA sequences from this sample encode an identical CDR3 as well. V is TRBV6-5 and J is TRBJ1-3; no firm D call. Trimming removed 3 bases at V and 4 bases at J, with 7 bases between. Germline V gene sequence: CDR1 MNHEY, CDR2 SVGAGI. This CDR3 contains 13 residues. The CDR3 sequence is CASSYGQGNTIYF. CDR3 coding DNA: TGTGCCAGCAGTTATGGGCAGGGAAACACCATATATTTT.

A single count supports this clone. The chain couples TRBV11-1 to TRBJ1-1; tentatively, D is TRBD1 (6 bases). The ends were cut back, 2 bases at V and 0 bases at J, with 10 bases in the middle. This CDR3 is 15 amino acids long. The germline CDR1 and CDR2 sequences are SGHAT and FQDESV (reference sequence). In DNA, the CDR3 is TGTGCCAGCAGCTTACAACAGGGTCTGAACACTGAAGCTTTCTTT. This codes for CASSLQQGLNTEAFF.

V is TRBV5-1 and J is TRBJ2-1; TRBD2 agrees at 10 bases. CDR3 size: 16 residues. Trimming removed 4 bases from V and 7 bases from J; junction bases left unmatched: 11. Germline CDR1 is SGHRS and CDR2 is YFSETQ. CDR3 amino acids: CASSLTSGDGGNEQFF. The CDR3 nucleotides read TGCGCCAGCAGCCTTACTAGCGGGGACGGGGGGAATGAGCAGTTCTTC.

This clone was observed once. The rearrangement links TRBV9 to TRBJ2-1; 12 nucleotides agree with TRBD2. With V trimmed by 6 bases and J by 9 bases, 13 bases remained unmatched. The CDR3 contains 16 residues. Germline V gives CDR1 SGDLS, CDR2 YYNGEE. In nucleotides, the CDR3 is TGTGCCAGCACCCTGAGGGCTAGCGGGAGGGCAGGTGAGCAGTTCTTC. Amino acids: CASTLRASGRAGEQFF.

The chain is built from TRBV7-8 and TRBJ2-1, with 11 bases aligning to TRBD2. Germline CDR1 and CDR2: SGHVS and FQNEAQ. The CDR3 loop spans 12 amino acids. With 3 bases clipped from V and 16 bases from J, the junction kept 5 bases outside the gene matches. The CDR3 nucleotides read TGTGCCAGCAGCTTTAGTAGCGGGAGGGATTTCTTC. Protein: CASSFSSGRDFF.

The chain joins TRBV9 to TRBJ2-5; D may be TRBD1 (6 bases). The CDR3 totals 16 residues. The germline V and J ends were trimmed by 0 bases and 5 bases, with 17 bases remaining between them. Germline V gene data show CDR1 as SGDLS and CDR2 as YYNGEE. The CDR3 DNA reads TGTGCCAGCAGCGTAGAGGGGGTGGGGACAACGGAGACCCAGTACTTC. It codes for CASSVEGVGTTETQYF.

The chain employs TRBV28 and TRBJ2-3, with D possibly being TRBD1 (6 bases). The ends were cut back, 3 bases at V and 6 bases at J, with 16 bases in the middle. This CDR3 region has 15 residues. Per germline, CDR1 MDHEN and CDR2 SYDVKM. The DNA of the CDR3 is TGTGCCAGCAGTTTCCCTGGACAGCCTAGTGATACGCAGTATTTT. This gives the protein CASSFPGQPSDTQYF.

This clone showed up just once. The V and J genes are TRBV7-2 and TRBJ2-1; 16 bases line up with TRBD2. CDR1 and CDR2 from the germline V gene are SGHTA and FQGNSA. The trim removed 4 bases at V and 9 bases at J, leaving 9 bases unmatched. The CDR3 totals 17 residues. In DNA, the CDR3 is TGTGCCAGCAGCTCCGGGACTAGCGGGAGGGCCCTTGGTGAGCAGTTCTTC. Protein sequence: CASSSGTSGRALGEQFF. The whole variable domain, filled in from reference TRBV7-2 and TRBJ2-1, reads GAGVSQSPSNKVTEKGKDVELRCDPISGHTALYWYRQSLGQGLEFLIYFQGNSAPDKSGLPSDRFSAERTGGSVSTLTIQRTQQEDSAVYLCASSSGTSGRALGEQFFGPGTRLTVL.

This rearrangement joins TRBV29-1 to TRBJ2-1, with 8 positions matching TRBD1. V lost 5 bases and J lost 4; bases outside the gene matches: 4. From germline, CDR1 is SQVTM and CDR2 ANQGSEA. The CDR3 length is 13 residues. CDR3 nucleotides: TGCAGCGTTTGGACAGGGACTTACAATGAGCAGTTCTTC. It translates to CSVWTGTYNEQFF.

This clone was detected a few times. The V and J genes are TRBV5-8 and TRBJ1-1; the match to TRBD1 covers 8 bases. Trimming at V came to 1 base and at J to 4 bases, leaving 6 bases not matched to a gene. Germline-derived CDR1 and CDR2 are SGHTS and YDEGEE. This CDR3 contains 15 residues. The CDR3 is CASSLQGAGITEAFF. As DNA, the CDR3 is TGTGCCAGCAGCTTGCAGGGGGCGGGGATCACTGAAGCTTTCTTT.

Here the CDR3 reads CASSLAVVMGQGRTGELFF. The CDR3 coding sequence is TGTGCCAGCAGCTTAGCGGTTGTTATGGGGCAGGGTAGGACCGGGGAGCTGTTTTTT. The chain carries TRBV7-8 and TRBJ2-2, with D perhaps matching TRBD1 (5 bases). This CDR3 is 19 amino acids long. From germline, CDR1 is SGHVS and CDR2 FQNEAQ. Trimming removed 0 bases at V and 5 bases at J, with 22 bases between.

The V call is TRBV29-1, the J call TRBJ2-3, with TRBD2 matching over 8 bases. CDR3 length: 16 residues. Unmatched junction bases numbered 11, after V lost 1 base and J lost 5 bases. The germline V gene encodes CDR1 SQVTM and CDR2 ANQGSEA. CDR3 amino acids: CSVEGPREGPLDTQYF. The CDR3 nucleotides read TGCAGCGTTGAAGGACCCCGGGAGGGCCCACTAGATACGCAGTATTTT.

The chain employs TRBV6-1 and TRBJ2-3; no definite D call. Germline loops: CDR1 MNHNS, CDR2 SASEGT. This CDR3 is 14 amino acids long. With 2 bases removed from V and 4 bases from J, the gap between germline ends came to 10 bases. The CDR3 DNA is TGTGCCAGCAGTGAAACAGTCATACCAGATACGCAGTATTTT. The encoded protein is CASSETVIPDTQYF.

The gene calls are TRBV27 and TRBJ2-2; 7 nucleotides agree with TRBD2. Losses at the gene ends were 8 bases for V and 6 bases for J; bases not matched to a gene: 9. Germline loops: CDR1 MNHEY, CDR2 SMNVEV (reference sequence). CDR3 length equals 14 residues. CDR3 bases: TGTGCCAGCGTCAGACGCGGGAGCCCCGGGGAGCTGTTTTTT. Translation: CASVRRGSPGELFF.

J is TRBJ2-2 and V is TRBV27; 9 positions agree with TRBD1. V shed 5 bases and J 6 bases; nucleotides not matched to a gene: 13. Germline CDR1 is MNHEY and CDR2 is SMNVEV (reference sequence). CDR3 length: 17 amino acids. CDR3 amino acids: CASSPRARTGDSGELFF. The DNA of the CDR3 is TGTGCCAGCAGTCCCCGGGCGCGGACAGGGGATTCCGGGGAGCTGTTTTTT.

The gene calls are TRBV5-4 and TRBJ2-7; TRBD2 is a possible D gene (6 bases). CDR1 and CDR2 (germline): SGHNT, YYREEE (reference sequence). V was cut by 4 bases and J by 6 bases, with 17 bases left in between. This CDR3 has 14 residues. The CDR3 loop is CASSPGRDISEQYF. For the CDR3, the DNA is TGTGCCAGCAGCCCTGGGCGGGATATCAGCGAGCAGTACTTC.

The chain links TRBV28 to TRBJ2-7, with TRBD2 identical over 12 bases. The CDR3 consists of 17 residues. Germline V gives CDR1 MDHEN, CDR2 SYDVKM. V lost 2 bases, J lost 7 bases, and 12 bases stayed unmatched. This CDR3 is CASSLRTPGLAGREQYV. The CDR3 DNA reads as TGTGCCAGCAGTTTAAGAACTCCCGGACTAGCGGGAAGAGAGCAGTACGTC.

This chain joins TRBV28 and TRBJ1-5; D is perhaps TRBD1 (6 bases). The CDR3 totals 14 residues. CDR1 is MDHEN and CDR2 is SYDVKM in the germline V gene. V was clipped by 8 bases and J by 0 bases, with 11 bases between them. CDR3 DNA: TGTGCCAGCGCGGGGGCTTATAGCAATCAGCCCCAGCATTTT. This sequence encodes CASAGAYSNQPQHF.